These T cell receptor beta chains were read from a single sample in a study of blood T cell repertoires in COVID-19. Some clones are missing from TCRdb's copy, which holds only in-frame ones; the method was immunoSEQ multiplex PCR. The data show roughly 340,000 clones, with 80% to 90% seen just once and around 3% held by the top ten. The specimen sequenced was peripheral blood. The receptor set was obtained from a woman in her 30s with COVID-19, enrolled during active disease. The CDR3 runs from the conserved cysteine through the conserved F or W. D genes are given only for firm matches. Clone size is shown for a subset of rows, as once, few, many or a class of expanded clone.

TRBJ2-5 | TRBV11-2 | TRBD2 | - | CASSLDRLAAHQETQYF | TGTGCCAGCAGCTTAGATCGACTAGCGGCCCACCAAGAGACCCAGTACTTC
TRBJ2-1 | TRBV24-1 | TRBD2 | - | CATSDPGGEPNEQFF | TGTGCCACCAGTGATCCCGGGGGGGAACCCAATGAGCAGTTCTTC
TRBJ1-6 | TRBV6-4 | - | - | CASSDSGRLYNSPLHF | TGTGCCAGCAGTGACTCGGGCAGGCTTTATAATTCACCCCTCCACTTT
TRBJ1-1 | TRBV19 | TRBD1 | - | CASTSRGPLNTEAFF | TGTGCCAGTACCTCCAGGGGGCCTCTGAACACTGAAGCTTTCTTT
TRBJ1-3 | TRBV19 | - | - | CASSMAAGFGNTIYF | TGTGCCAGTAGTATGGCTGCAGGGTTCGGAAACACCATATATTTT
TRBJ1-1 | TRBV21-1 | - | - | CASSTPRRGNTEAFF | TGTGCCAGCAGCACACCCCGGAGAGGGAACACTGAAGCTTTCTTT
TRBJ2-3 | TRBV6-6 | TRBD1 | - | CASSFNRGYDTQYF | TGTGCCAGCAGTTTTAACAGGGGTTACGATACGCAGTATTTT
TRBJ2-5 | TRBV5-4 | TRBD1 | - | CASRPDREKETQYF | TGTGCCAGCAGGCCCGACAGGGAAAAAGAGACCCAGTACTTC
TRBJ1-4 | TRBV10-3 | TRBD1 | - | CAIKPGQGGGSEKLFF | TGTGCCATCAAACCGGGACAGGGCGGCGGGAGCGAAAAACTGTTTTTT
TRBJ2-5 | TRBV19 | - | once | CASSIVWGGGETQYF | TGTGCCAGTAGTATAGTGTGGGGGGGCGGGGAGACCCAGTACTTC
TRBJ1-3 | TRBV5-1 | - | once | CASSLDRASGNTIYF | TGCGCCAGCAGCTTGGACAGAGCCTCTGGAAACACCATATATTTT
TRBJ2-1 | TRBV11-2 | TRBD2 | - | CASSLVYSGELYNEQFF | TGTGCCAGCAGCTTAGTGTACAGCGGGGAGTTATACAATGAGCAGTTCTTC
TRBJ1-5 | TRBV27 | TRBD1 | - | CASSSGQGSYQPQHF | TGTGCCAGCAGTTCTGGACAGGGAAGTTATCAGCCCCAGCATTTT
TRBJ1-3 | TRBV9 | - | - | CASKGTGNTIYF | TGTGCCAGCAAGGGGACTGGAAACACCATATATTTT
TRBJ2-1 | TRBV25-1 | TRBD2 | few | CASSDAGGPFNEQFF | TGTGCCAGCAGTGACGCGGGGGGGCCGTTCAATGAGCAGTTCTTC
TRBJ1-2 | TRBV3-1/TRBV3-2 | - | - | CASSQMGGNYGYTF | TGTGCCAGCAGCCAAATGGGGGGGAACTATGGCTACACCTTC
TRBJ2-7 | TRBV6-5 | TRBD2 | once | CASSYSFTSGFYEQYF | TGTGCCAGCAGTTACTCGTTTACTAGCGGCTTCTACGAGCAGTACTTC
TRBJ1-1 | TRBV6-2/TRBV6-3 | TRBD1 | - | CASSHGTGGLVNTEAFF | TGTGCCAGCAGCCACGGGACAGGGGGCTTGGTGAACACTGAAGCTTTCTTT
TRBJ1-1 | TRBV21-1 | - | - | CASSKKGTGAPRRDTEAFF | TGTGCCAGCAGCAAAAAGGGGACAGGGGCCCCAAGGCGGGATACTGAAGCTTTCTTT
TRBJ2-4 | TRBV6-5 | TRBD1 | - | CASSYSWDRAQNIQYF | TGTGCCAGCAGTTACTCGTGGGACAGGGCCCAAAACATTCAGTACTTC
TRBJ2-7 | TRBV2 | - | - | CASSPARQAQYEQYF | TGTGCCAGCAGTCCGGCTAGACAGGCCCAATACGAGCAGTACTTC
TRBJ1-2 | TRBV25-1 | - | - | CASSGRDTLTNYGYTF | TGTGCCAGCAGTGGCCGGGACACGTTGACGAACTATGGCTACACCTTC
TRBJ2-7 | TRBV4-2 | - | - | CASSQELASYEQYF | TGTGCCAGCAGCCAAGAATTGGCCTCCTACGAGCAGTACTTC
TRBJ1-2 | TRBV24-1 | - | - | CATSDSGEGGYTF | TGTGCCACCAGTGACTCGGGGGAAGGCGGCTACACCTTC
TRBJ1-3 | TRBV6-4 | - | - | CASSDSQVGGNTIYF | TGTGCCAGCAGTGACTCCCAGGTTGGTGGAAACACCATATATTTT
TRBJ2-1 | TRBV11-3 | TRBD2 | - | CASSSNGYGTSGIDEQFF | TGTGCCAGCAGCTCAAATGGGTACGGGACTAGCGGGATCGATGAGCAGTTCTTC
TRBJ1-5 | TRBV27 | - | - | CASSPKYRDQPQHF | TGTGCCAGCAGTCCGAAGTACAGGGATCAGCCCCAGCATTTT
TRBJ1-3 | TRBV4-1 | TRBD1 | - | CASSRQLAGGAGNTIYF | TGCGCCAGCAGCCGGCAACTTGCAGGGGGCGCTGGAAACACCATATATTTT